This T cell receptor beta chain was sequenced for a study of regulatory T cells in long-lasting Graves disease. Whole-study results and caveats: Public clonotype sharing was higher in persistent than newly diagnosed patients. With persistent disease, TRBV28, TRBJ1-2 and TRBJ2-5 were the favored segments. Relative to newly diagnosed Graves' patients, persistent ones had lower TCR diversity.

The time point denotes: persistent/refractory GD, antithyroid drugs over 5 years with positive TRAb. PBMCs provided the RNA from which the TCR library was made. Sequencing libraries for TCR beta were prepared with iRepertoire HTBI primers and Arm-PCR of CDR3 regions. As handled by the study authors: Overall, samples carried roughly 60 TRBV and 14 TRBJ segments. Via MiXCR, TCRdb re-called the multiplex PCR reads, giving one row per CDR3 protein. TCRdb, not the authors, supplied the V and J calls. The table includes roughly 500,000 distinct CDR3 sequences, 20% to 25% detected once. The CDR3 has 15 amino acids. Germline CDR1 reads SGHAT; CDR2 reads FQNNGV. With 5 bases removed from V and 3 bases from J, the gap between germline ends came to 17 bases. This clonotype was counted ten times or more. No antigen is known for it.

This specimen was peripheral blood mononuclear cells (PBMCs), taken when the disease was refractory, from a patient treated with antithyroid drugs. The TCR was taken from a female donor with Graves disease. V gene TRBV11-2 combines with J gene TRBJ2-7; D might be TRBD2 (6 bases). CDR3 coding DNA: TGTGCCAGCAGCCTCTATCTGACGGGAGACTACGAGCAGTACTTC. Protein product: CASSLYLTGDYEQYF.